A selection of T cell receptor beta chains follows, all from one sample in a study of cytotoxic CD8 clonotypes in ibrutinib-treated CLL. The table came from immunoSEQ multiplex PCR; TCRdb's copy has only in-frame clones and leaves some out. The sample records over 100,000 clones, 80% to 90% being singletons. The specimen comprised PBMCs, sampled after 24 months of ibrutinib treatment. The receptors here all came from a human donor with chronic lymphocytic leukemia. CDR3s include the opening cysteine and the closing phenylalanine or tryptophan. A D gene is named only where the DNA matches it firmly. The listing skips clone size in some rows; elsewhere it reads once, few, many or a size class.

TRBJ2-1 | - | - | TRBV5-6 | TGTGCCAGCAGCTGGCCTACTCGGATCGCGGGTGAGCAGTTCTTC | CASSWPTRIAGEQFF
TRBJ1-2 | TRBD1 | - | TRBV18 | TGTGCCAGCTCATTCACACAGGGGGCGCGTGATGGCTACACCTTC | CASSFTQGARDGYTF
TRBJ2-2 | - | - | TRBV7-2 | TGTGCCAGCAGCTCTAGTGGGGGGACCGGGGAGCTGTTTTTT | CASSSSGGTGELFF
TRBJ1-5 | - | - | TRBV10-3 | TGTGCCATCAGTGAAGGATTGGTTAGCAATCAGCCCCAGCATTTT | CAISEGLVSNQPQHF
TRBJ2-3 | - | - | TRBV25-1 | TGTGCCAGCAGTGCCGGGACTGTTAGCACAGATACGCAGTATTTT | CASSAGTVSTDTQYF
TRBJ2-5 | TRBD2 | - | TRBV4-2 | TGTGCCAGCAGCCAAGGCCAGCGGGGGGGCCAGGAGACCCAGTACTTC | CASSQGQRGGQETQYF
TRBJ2-2 | TRBD1 | once | TRBV5-1 | TGCGCCAGCAGCCCCACCACAGGGGGAATTGCCGGGGAGCTGTTTTTT | CASSPTTGGIAGELFF
TRBJ2-6 | - | - | TRBV7-3 | TGTGCCAGCAGCCGGGGGATTTCCGGGGCCAACGTCCTGACTTTC | CASSRGISGANVLTF
TRBJ1-3 | TRBD1 | - | TRBV5-1 | TGCGCCAGCAACTCGGAAATCCTAGGGGGCATCTCTGGAAACACCATATATTTT | CASNSEILGGISGNTIYF
TRBJ2-6 | TRBD2 | - | TRBV5-4 | TGTGCCAGCAGACCGGGGACTAGCGGCAACTCTGGGGCCAACGTCCTGACTTTC | CASRPGTSGNSGANVLTF
TRBJ2-3 | - | - | TRBV5-6 | TGTGCCAGCAGCTTGGGTCCCGGGCGGCCAGATACGCAGTATTTT | CASSLGPGRPDTQYF
TRBJ2-5 | TRBD2 | - | TRBV11-2 | TGTGCCAGCAGCCTAACGATGACTAGCGGGAGCCAAGAGACCCAGTACTTC | CASSLTMTSGSQETQYF
TRBJ1-5 | - | - | TRBV16 | TGTGCCAGCAGCCAAGGGTCCCTAAATCAGCCCCAGCATTTT | CASSQGSLNQPQHF
TRBJ2-3 | TRBD1 | once | TRBV9 | TGTGCCAGCAGCGTATCTCTCTTGAGGCAGGGGGCTCCCCCCGACTCCACAGATACGCAGTATTTT | CASSVSLLRQGAPPDSTDTQYF
TRBJ1-3 | - | - | TRBV18 | TGTGCCAGCTCACCTCTCGACACTCGGGGCACCATATATTTT | CASSPLDTRGTIYF
TRBJ2-7 | - | - | TRBV4-2 | TGTGCCAGCAGCCAAGATTCGAGCGGAGGGTACGAGCAGTACTTC | CASSQDSSGGYEQYF
TRBJ1-2 | - | - | TRBV9 | TGTGCCAGCAGCGCGTTTGGTGGCTACACCTTC | CASSAFGGYTF
TRBJ2-4 | TRBD2 | - | TRBV19 | TGTGCCAGTAGAGACGGCACGGGGGGGTTCGGCAAAAACATTCAGTACTTC | CASRDGTGGFGKNIQYF
TRBJ2-5 | TRBD2 | - | TRBV5-8 | TGTGCCAGCAGCTTTAGCGGGGAGCCGCAAGAGACCCAGTACTTC | CASSFSGEPQETQYF
TRBJ2-7 | TRBD2 | - | TRBV15 | TGTGCCACCAGCAGGTTTGCGGGGGGCCCCTACGAGCAGTACTTC | CATSRFAGGPYEQYF